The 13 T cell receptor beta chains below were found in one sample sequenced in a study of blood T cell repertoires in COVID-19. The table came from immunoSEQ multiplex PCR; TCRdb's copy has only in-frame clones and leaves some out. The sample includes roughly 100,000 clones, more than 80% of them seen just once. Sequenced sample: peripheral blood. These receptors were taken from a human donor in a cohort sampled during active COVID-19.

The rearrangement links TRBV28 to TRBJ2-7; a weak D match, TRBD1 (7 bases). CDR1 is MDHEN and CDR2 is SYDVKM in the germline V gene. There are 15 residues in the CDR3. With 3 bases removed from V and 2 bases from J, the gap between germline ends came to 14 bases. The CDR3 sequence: CASSFGGGLTYEQYF. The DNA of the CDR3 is TGTGCCAGCAGTTTTGGAGGGGGCCTAACCTACGAGCAGTACTTC. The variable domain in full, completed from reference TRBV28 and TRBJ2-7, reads DVKVTQSSRYLVKRTGEKVFLECVQDMDHENMFWYRQDPGLGLRLIYFSYDVKMKEKGDIPEGYSVSREKKERFSLILESASTNQTSMYLCASSFGGGLTYEQYFGPGTRLTVT.

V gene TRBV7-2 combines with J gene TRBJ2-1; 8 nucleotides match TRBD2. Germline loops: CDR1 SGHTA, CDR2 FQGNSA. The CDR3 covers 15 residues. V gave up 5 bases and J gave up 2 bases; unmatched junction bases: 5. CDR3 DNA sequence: TGTGCCAGCAGCGTGAGCGGGGGCCCCTACAATGAGCAGTTCTTC. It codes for CASSVSGGPYNEQFF.

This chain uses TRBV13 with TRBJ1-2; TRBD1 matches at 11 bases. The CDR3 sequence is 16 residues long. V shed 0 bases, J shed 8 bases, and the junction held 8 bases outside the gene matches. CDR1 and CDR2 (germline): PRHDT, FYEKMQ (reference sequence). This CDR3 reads CASSLGRGTGGEGYTF. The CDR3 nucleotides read TGTGCCAGCAGCTTAGGCCGAGGGACAGGGGGGGAAGGCTACACCTTC.

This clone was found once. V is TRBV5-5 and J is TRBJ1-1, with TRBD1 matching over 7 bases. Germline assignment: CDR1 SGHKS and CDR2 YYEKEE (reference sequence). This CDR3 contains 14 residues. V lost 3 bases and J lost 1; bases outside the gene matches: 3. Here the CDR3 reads CASSWGQRNTEAFF. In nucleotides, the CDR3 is TGTGCCAGCAGCTGGGGACAGAGGAACACTGAAGCTTTCTTT.

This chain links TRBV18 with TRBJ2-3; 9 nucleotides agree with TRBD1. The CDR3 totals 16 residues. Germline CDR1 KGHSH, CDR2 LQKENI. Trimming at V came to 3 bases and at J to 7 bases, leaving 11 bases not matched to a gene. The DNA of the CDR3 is TGTGCCAGCTCACCCCCAGCCGGACAGGGGTGGAATACGCAGTATTTT. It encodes CASSPPAGQGWNTQYF.

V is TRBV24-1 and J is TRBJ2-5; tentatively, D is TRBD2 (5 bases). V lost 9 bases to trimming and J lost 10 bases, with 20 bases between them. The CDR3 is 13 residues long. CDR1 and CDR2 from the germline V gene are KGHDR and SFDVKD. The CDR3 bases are TGTGCCACCGAGGGATTAAAGACGGGTGGCCAGTACTTC. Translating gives CATEGLKTGGQYF.

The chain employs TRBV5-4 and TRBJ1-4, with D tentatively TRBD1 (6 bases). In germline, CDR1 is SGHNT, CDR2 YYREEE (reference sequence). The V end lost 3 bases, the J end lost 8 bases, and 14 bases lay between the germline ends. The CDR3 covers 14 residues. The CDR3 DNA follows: TGTGCCAGCAGCTACAGGGAAGGCGGCGAAAAACTGTTTTTT. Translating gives CASSYREGGEKLFF. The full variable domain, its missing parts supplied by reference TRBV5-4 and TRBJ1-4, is ETGVTQSPTHLIKTRGQQVTLRCSSQSGHNTVSWYQQALGQGPQFIFQYYREEENGRGNFPPRFSGLQFPNYSSELNVNALELDDSALYLCASSYREGGEKLFFGSGTQLSVL.

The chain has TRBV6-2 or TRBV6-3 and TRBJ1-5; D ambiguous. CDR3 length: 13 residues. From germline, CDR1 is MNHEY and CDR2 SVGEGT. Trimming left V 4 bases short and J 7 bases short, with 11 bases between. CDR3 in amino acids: CASSSFPEQPQHF. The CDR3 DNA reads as TGTGCCAGCAGTTCGTTCCCGGAGCAGCCCCAGCATTTT.

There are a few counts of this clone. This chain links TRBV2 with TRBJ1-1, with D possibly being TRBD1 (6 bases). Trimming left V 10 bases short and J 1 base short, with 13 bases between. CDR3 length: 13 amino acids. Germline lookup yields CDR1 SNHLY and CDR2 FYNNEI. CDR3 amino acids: CATQGDANTEAFF. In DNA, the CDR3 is TGTGCCACACAGGGTGACGCGAACACTGAAGCTTTCTTT.

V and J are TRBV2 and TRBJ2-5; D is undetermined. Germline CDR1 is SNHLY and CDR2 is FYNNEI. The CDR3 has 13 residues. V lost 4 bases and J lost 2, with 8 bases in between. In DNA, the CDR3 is TGTGCCAGCAGTGCGAGCTGGCAAGAGACCCAGTACTTC. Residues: CASSASWQETQYF. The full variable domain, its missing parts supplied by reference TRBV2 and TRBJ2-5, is EPEVTQTPSHQVTQMGQEVILRCVPISNHLYFYWYRQILGQKVEFLVSFYNNEISEKSEIFDDQFSVERPDGSNFTLKIRSTKLEDSAMYFCASSASWQETQYFGPGTRLLVL.

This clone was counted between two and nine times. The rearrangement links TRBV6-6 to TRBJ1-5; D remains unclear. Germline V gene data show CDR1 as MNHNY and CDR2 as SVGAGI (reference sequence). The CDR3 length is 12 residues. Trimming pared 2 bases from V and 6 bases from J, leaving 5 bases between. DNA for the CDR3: TGTGCCAGCAGTTACGGTAGTCAGCCCCAGCATTTT. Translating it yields CASSYGSQPQHF.

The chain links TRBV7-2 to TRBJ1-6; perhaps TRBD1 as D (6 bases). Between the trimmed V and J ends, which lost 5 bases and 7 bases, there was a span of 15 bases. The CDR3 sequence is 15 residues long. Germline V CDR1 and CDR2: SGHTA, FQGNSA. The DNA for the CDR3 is TGTGCCAGCAGCCCCCGAGGGGGGGTGAATTCACCCCTCCACTTT. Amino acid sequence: CASSPRGGVNSPLHF.

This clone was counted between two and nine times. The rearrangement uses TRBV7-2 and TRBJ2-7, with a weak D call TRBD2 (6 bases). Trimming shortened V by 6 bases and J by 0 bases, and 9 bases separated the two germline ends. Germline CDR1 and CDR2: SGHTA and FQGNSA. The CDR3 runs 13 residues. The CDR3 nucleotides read TGTGCCAGCAGGGGGAGGAGCTCCTACGAGCAGTACTTC. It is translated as CASRGRSSYEQYF.